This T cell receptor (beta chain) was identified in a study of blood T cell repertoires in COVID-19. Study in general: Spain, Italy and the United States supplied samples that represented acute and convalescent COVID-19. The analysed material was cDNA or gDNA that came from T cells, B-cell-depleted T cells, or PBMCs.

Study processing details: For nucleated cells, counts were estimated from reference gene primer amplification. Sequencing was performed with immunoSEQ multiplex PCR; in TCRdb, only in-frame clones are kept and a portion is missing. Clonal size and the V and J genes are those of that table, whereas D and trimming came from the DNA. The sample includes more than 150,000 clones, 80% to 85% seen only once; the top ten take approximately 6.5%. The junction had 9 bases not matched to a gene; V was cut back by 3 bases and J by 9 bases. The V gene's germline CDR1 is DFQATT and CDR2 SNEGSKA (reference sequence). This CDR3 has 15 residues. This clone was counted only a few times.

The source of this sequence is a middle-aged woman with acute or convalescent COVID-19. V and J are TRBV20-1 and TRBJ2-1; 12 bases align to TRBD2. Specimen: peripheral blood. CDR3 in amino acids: CSASMTSGRIGEQFF. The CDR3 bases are TGCAGTGCTAGTATGACTAGCGGGAGAATCGGTGAGCAGTTCTTC.